A selection of T cell receptor beta chains follows, all from one sample in a study of OX40 agonist ivuxolimab in advanced cancers. Sequencing used immunoSEQ multiplex PCR; TCRdb keeps in-frame clones, though not all of them. Of 81,000 or so clones listed, roughly 91% are singletons. The starting material was CD4+ or CD8+ T cells sorted from blood, obtained in a trial of the OX40 agonist ivuxolimab. The receptors come from an adult with an advanced solid tumor such as melanoma, head and neck, liver or kidney cancer. Each CDR3 is given with its conserved first and last residue. Each record gives: V gene, J gene, clone size, D gene, CDR3 DNA, CDR3 protein. A D gene is named only where the DNA matches it firmly. A row's size may be missing; if present it is once, few, many or a size class.

TRBV5-1	TRBJ2-7	.	.	TGCGCCAGCAGCTTGGCCGGTATCAAAGGCCCCGAGCAGTACTTC	CASSLAGIKGPEQYF
TRBV5-1	TRBJ1-1	.	.	TGCGCCAGCAGTCAAGATGGAGGCACTGAAGCTTTCTTT	CASSQDGGTEAFF
TRBV28	TRBJ2-6	.	.	TGTGCCGGAGGAGAGAGGGGGTCTGGGGCCAACGTCCTGACTTTC	CAGGERGSGANVLTF
TRBV6-1	TRBJ2-5	.	.	TGTGCCAGCAGTGGATTATTTAGGACCAGTGAAGAGACCCAGTACTTC	CASSGLFRTSEETQYF
TRBV2	TRBJ1-1	.	.	TGTGCCAGCAGTTATTTAGAAAGGGGAGGAGGCACTGAAGCTTTCTTT	CASSYLERGGGTEAFF
TRBV10-3	TRBJ2-5	.	TRBD2	TGTGCCATCAGTGAGACTAGCGGGGGATTTCAAGAGACCCAGTACTTC	CAISETSGGFQETQYF
TRBV18	TRBJ2-7	.	.	TGTGCCAGCTCACCAGGGACGGAGACCTACGAGCAGTACTTC	CASSPGTETYEQYF
TRBV15	TRBJ1-3	.	.	TGTGCCACTGGTGCCAGCTCCCTGGGACTTTTTGGAAACACCATATATTTT	CATGASSLGLFGNTIYF
TRBV5-4	TRBJ1-2	.	.	TGTGCCAGCAGCTTGAGGAATGGGGGCTATGGCTACACCTTC	CASSLRNGGYGYTF
TRBV28	TRBJ2-7	.	TRBD1	TGTGCCAGCAATGACCCACTAGGGACAGGGCTCTCATCCTACGAGCAGTACTTC	CASNDPLGTGLSSYEQYF
TRBV5-1	TRBJ2-5	.	.	TGCGCCAGCAGCTCGGTGGCGGGCGGGACCCAAGAGACCCAGTACTTC	CASSSVAGGTQETQYF
TRBV6-1	TRBJ1-5	.	.	TGTGCCAGCAGTGTTAGGGGGGCGCGGAGGAATCAGCCCCAGCATTTT	CASSVRGARRNQPQHF
TRBV5-4	TRBJ1-1	.	.	TGTGCCAGCGGAGACGGTCCTTCGAACACTGAAGCTTTCTTT	CASGDGPSNTEAFF
TRBV7-2	TRBJ1-6	.	.	TGTGCCAGCAGCCCGGCAGGGCAGATTCTCCCCCTCCACTTT	CASSPAGQILPLHF
TRBV2	TRBJ1-4	.	.	TGTGCCAGCAGATCGACAGGAGGGGGTGAAAAACTGTTTTTT	CASRSTGGGEKLFF
TRBV4-3	TRBJ2-3	.	TRBD1	TGCGCCAGCAGCACACGGACAGGGCTCCCCACAGATACGCAGTATTTT	CASSTRTGLPTDTQYF
TRBV5-1	TRBJ2-1	.	TRBD1	TGCGCCAGCAGTGGACAGGTGGGCTACAATGAGCAGTTCTTC	CASSGQVGYNEQFF
TRBV5-6	TRBJ1-3	.	.	TGTGCCAGCAGCTTGGACTACTCTGGAAACACCATATATTTT	CASSLDYSGNTIYF
TRBV7-8	TRBJ2-2	.	.	TGTGCCAGCAGCTTCCGGGACAAAATCACCGGGGAGCTGTTTTTT	CASSFRDKITGELFF
TRBV11-2	TRBJ2-5	.	TRBD2	TGTGCCAGCAGCTTTACGTGGGTCCGGGGGGAAGAGACCCAGTACTTC	CASSFTWVRGEETQYF
TRBV5-6	TRBJ1-1	.	.	TGTGCCAGCAGCTTGGTACTTGTCGGGACTGAAGCTTTCTTT	CASSLVLVGTEAFF
TRBV5-1	TRBJ1-1	.	.	TGCGCCAGCAGCCGCGACCCTATGAACACTGAAGCTTTCTTT	CASSRDPMNTEAFF
TRBV10-3	TRBJ1-2	.	.	TGTGCCATCAAGTCAGGGGATGGGAGCTACACCTTC	CAIKSGDGSYTF
TRBV5-4	TRBJ1-2	.	.	TGTGCCAGCAGCCCGGGCCCTGCGGACCTCTATGGCTACACCTTC	CASSPGPADLYGYTF
TRBV19	TRBJ2-2	.	.	TGTGCCAGTAAGGACTATCCAGGGGAGAACACCGGGGAGCTGTTTTTT	CASKDYPGENTGELFF
TRBV29-1	TRBJ1-1	.	.	TGCAGCGTTGAAGGCGGACAGCTGAACACTGAAGCTTTCTTT	CSVEGGQLNTEAFF
TRBV5-1	TRBJ1-1	few	.	TGCGCCAGCAGTCTCATATCAGGAGAGAATGAAGCTTTCTTT	CASSLISGENEAFF
TRBV5-1	TRBJ2-1	.	.	TGCGCCAGCAGCCCGGGAACCACCTACAATGAGCAGTTCTTC	CASSPGTTYNEQFF
TRBV5-4	TRBJ2-2	.	.	TGTGCCAGCAGACTTAGTGTGTTCGGGAACACCGGGGAGCTGTTTTTT	CASRLSVFGNTGELFF
TRBV14	TRBJ1-1	.	.	TGTGCCAGCAGCCAAAGACAGGATGGAGGGGCAAACACTGAAGCTTTCTTT	CASSQRQDGGANTEAFF
TRBV2	TRBJ2-1	.	.	TGTGCCAGCAGTATGACGGATGGACAGATTAAGTTCTTC	CASSMTDGQIKFF
TRBV7-9	TRBJ1-1	.	.	TGTGCCAGCAGCTTATATAGGGATCTAAACACTGAAGCTTTCTTT	CASSLYRDLNTEAFF
TRBV7-2	TRBJ2-3	.	.	TGTGCCAGCAGCCAGCAAGGGGCGACAGATACGCAGTATTTT	CASSQQGATDTQYF
TRBV15	TRBJ1-2	.	.	TGTGCCACCGGGGACGGAGCTAACTATGGCTACACCTTC	CATGDGANYGYTF
TRBV2	TRBJ2-5	.	.	TGTGCCAGCAGTGAAGTCCAGTGGGGGGCGGAAGAGACCCAGTACTTC	CASSEVQWGAEETQYF
TRBV7-9	TRBJ2-5	.	TRBD1	TGTGCCAGCAGCCCGGGACAGGGCCGATACGAAGAGACCCAGTACTTC	CASSPGQGRYEETQYF
TRBV29-1	TRBJ1-4	.	.	TGCAGCGTTCGGGGGGCTGACGAAAAACTGTTTTTT	CSVRGADEKLFF
TRBV5-1	TRBJ1-3	.	.	TGCGCCAGCACAGACTCTGGAAACACCATATATTTT	CASTDSGNTIYF
TRBV6-5	TRBJ2-4	.	.	TGTGCCAGCAGTACAGGCGGCAAAAACATTCAGTACTTC	CASSTGGKNIQYF
TRBV7-2	TRBJ2-1	once	TRBD2	TGTGCCAGCAGCTTTCTCGGGGGGGGCTACAATGAGCAGTTCTTC	CASSFLGGGYNEQFF
TRBV19	TRBJ2-1	.	.	TGTGCCAGTACCCGAGGGGGATCCTACAATGAGCAGTTCTTC	CASTRGGSYNEQFF
TRBV2	TRBJ1-4	.	TRBD1	TGTGCCAGCTGGGGACAGTCCGCAACTAATGAAAAACTGTTTTTT	CASWGQSATNEKLFF
TRBV7-9	TRBJ2-3	once	TRBD2	TGTGCCAGCAGCTTAGTAATAGCGGGGGTGATAGATACGCAGTATTTT	CASSLVIAGVIDTQYF
TRBV4-2	TRBJ2-2	.	.	TGTGCCAGCACCTTTACCGGGGAGCTGTTTTTT	CASTFTGELFF
TRBV4-2	TRBJ1-4	.	.	TGTGCCAGCAGCCTCACGGGGGGTCGGACGAATGAAAAACTGTTTTTT	CASSLTGGRTNEKLFF
TRBV6-6	TRBJ2-5	.	.	TGTGCCAGCAGTCGAATTGTGGGGGAGATCCAAGAGACCCAGTACTTC	CASSRIVGEIQETQYF
TRBV19	TRBJ2-1	.	.	TGTGCCAGTAATGAGGGGCCCTCCTACAATGAGCAGTTCTTC	CASNEGPSYNEQFF
TRBV2	TRBJ1-2	once	.	TGTGCCAGCCGGTCGGGTGGCTACACCTTC	CASRSGGYTF
TRBV5-4	TRBJ2-7	.	TRBD1	TGTGCCAGCAGCCTACGGACAGGGAACTACGAGCAGTACTTC	CASSLRTGNYEQYF
TRBV4-1	TRBJ1-2	.	.	TGCGCCAGCAGCCAAGGGGGGTCTTATGGCTACACCTTC	CASSQGGSYGYTF
TRBV4-1	TRBJ2-7	.	TRBD1	TGCGCCAGCAGCCAAGAGGACCCTTCGGCGACAGGGGACGGTGGCGAGCAGTACTTC	CASSQEDPSATGDGGEQYF
TRBV6-6	TRBJ1-1	.	TRBD1	TGTGCCAGCAGTTACTCGATAAACAGGGGTACTGAAGCTTTCTTT	CASSYSINRGTEAFF